Here is one TCR beta chain with its context. The sample is drawn from a study of blood T cell repertoires in COVID-19. Study information: PBMCs, B-cell-depleted T cells, or T cells provided the cDNA or gDNA that made up the material.

Original analysis: Nucleated cell counts were estimated from reference gene primer amplification. TCRdb's copy holds only in-frame clones and misses some; the assay was immunoSEQ multiplex PCR. The V and J calls and clone size were taken over from that table, and D and trimming were inferred from the DNA. Here the sample spans 120,000 to 150,000 clones, about 74% being singletons. The sequenced sample was peripheral blood. The origin of this receptor is a middle-aged man with acute or convalescent COVID-19.

CDR3 coding DNA: TGTGCCAGCTCACCAGCGGACAGGGGACGACGCGGTGGCTACACCTTC. This encodes CASSPADRGRRGGYTF. The chain couples TRBV18 to TRBJ1-2, with 9 nucleotides matching TRBD1. The CDR3 is 16 residues long. Per germline, CDR1 KGHSH and CDR2 LQKENI. Unmatched junction bases numbered 11, after V lost 2 bases and J lost 7 bases.